This T cell receptor beta chain was identified during a study of Graves' ophthalmopathy and Graves' hyperthyroidism. Study conclusions and caveats: Its predictions of ophthalmopathy progression gave the model almost 71% sensitivity and about 78% specificity. Appearing in blood as well were most expanded thyroid clonotypes above 0.001 frequency. A 13-signature model separated ophthalmopathy from stable hyperthyroidism, reaching about 88% sensitivity and less than 83% specificity cross-validated.

No donor had other autoimmune disease, uncontrolled infection, pregnancy or lactation. This clonotype was detected ten times or more. The antigen is undetermined. Germline trimming cut 5 bases from V and 2 bases from J; bases unmatched to any gene: 9. Looked up from germline, CDR1 is SGHVS and CDR2 is FQNEAQ. The CDR3 is 16 amino acids. RNA transcripts yielded amplified TCR beta CDR3 regions. HTBI-primed RT-PCR formed the first round, and a multiplex PCR formed the second. TCRdb processed the multiplex PCR reads anew with MiXCR; each CDR3 protein has one entry. The sample gives over a million distinct CDR3 sequences, approximately 35% of which show up once; over 8.5% is in the top ten.

The sequence came from an adult man with Graves' hyperthyroidism. The chain is built from TRBV7-8 and TRBJ1-5; 7 nucleotides match TRBD1. The sample was peripheral blood or thyroid tissue (not recorded which). CDR3 bases: TGTGCCAGCAGCCCGACAGGGAACGGGGGCAATCAGCCCCAGCATTTT. It encodes CASSPTGNGGNQPQHF.